This TCR beta chain was captured by sequencing in a study of T cell responses to AZD1222 COVID-19 vaccine (dated by TCRdb to the early 2020s). About the study as a whole: A total of 233 trial participants underwent TCR sequencing, of whom 200 to 220 had received two doses of AZD1222 and 26 had received two doses of the MenACWY control vaccine. Enrollment into the trials was organized by age into subgroups of 18-55, 56-69 and 70-plus years, and those subgroups contained roughly 160, 29 and 62 TCR-sequenced participants, respectively. The study at large found these results: Participants were mostly white British and included more females than males, and it was suggested by the authors that clonal diversity may have been underestimated. Because no day 14 peak-response samples were available, the repertoires could be characterized only after the peak T cell response. Conclusions about previously exposed vaccinees are limited because only a handful of AZD1222 recipients were SARS-CoV-2 seropositive at baseline. Epitopes outside the regions mutated in the B.1.351 and B.1.1.7 variants were reportedly recognized by nearly half of the unique spike-specific TCRs. The vaccine-associated CD4 TCRs covered the entire spike protein, and the dominant responses fell in regions 160-218 and 743-854. The 56-69-year group was small, and its depth increase did not reach significance, likely because of low power. Spike-specific TCR breadth and depth rose significantly after two AZD1222 doses compared with day 0 and with MenACWY recipients.

A word on this clone: Its antigen specificity is not known. No base-level quality is on record; no much larger clone is a single base apart.

The CDR3 regions of human TCRbeta chains were subjected to immunosequencing. From the authors' description of their analysis: Repertoire TCRs were matched against a reference library of SARS-CoV-2-specific TCRs generated with the MIRA antigen-specificity platform. Breadth meant the fraction of unique TCRs that were SARS-CoV-2-associated, whereas depth meant the fraction of total T cells that were SARS-CoV-2-associated. Using the MIRA data, every spike-specific TCR was mapped to the spike region that the TCR reacted to and assigned to either a CD4 or a CD8 class. Log10-transformed breadth and depth values were compared by one-way ANOVA with Sidak's multiple comparisons tests. Imported from immuneACCESS, the table was reduced by TCRdb to in-frame sequences with V and J called. These copies leave out some clones; in studies compared against another copy, an unresolved V gene accounts for under half, and the cause of the remainder is not known. V and J calls and clone size come straight from that table; D and trimming were deduced from the DNA. The sample table shows about 180,000 clones, and over 85% are seen once. The top ten hold around 0.98% of the sample.

The time point label of this sample denotes: about 28 days (+/-7) after the second vaccine dose. What the treatment or condition label conveys for this sample: meningococcal conjugate vaccine given as trial control. The vaccinee samples were drawn from two UK trials, COV001 and COV002, one of which was a single-blind randomized controlled phase 2/3 trial testing AZD1222 (ChAdOx1 nCoV-19) in healthy adults. For TCRbeta chain sequencing, PBMC samples from trial participants were taken at day 0 and at day 28 after the second dose. The CDR3 sequence holds 17 residues, the cysteine and phenylalanine included. The retained sequence is limited to the CDR3, 51 bases, with the frame set at the first base. Looking up the germline V gene yields CDR1 MDHEN and CDR2 SYDVKM. V trim: 3 bases; J trim: 10 bases; unmatched bases: 16.

The origin of this receptor is an adult who received the MenACWY meningococcal vaccine as a control. Recombination connected TRBV28 to TRBJ1-4; 8 bases in between match TRBD1. Sequencing used peripheral blood, obtained 28 days after the second dose of the MenACWY control vaccine. The CDR3 protein sequence reads: CASSFWPGQAKTGKLFF. Here is the DNA: TGTGCCAGCAGTTTTTGGCCGGGACAGGCCAAAACGGGAAAACTGTTTTTT.